A selection of T cell receptor beta chains follows, all from one sample in a study of T cell clonotyping in hematopoietic cell transplantation. Measured with immunoSEQ multiplex PCR; TCRdb has only the in-frame clones, and not every one. The sample lists 35,000 to 50,000 clones, around 85% occurring once. Here the sequenced sample was peripheral blood mononuclear cells, taken before stem cell transplant. These receptors originate from a man between 60 and 75 years old with acute myeloid leukemia. Some clones in this sample may be carry-over from other donors' samples. Each CDR3 is given with its conserved first and last residue. A D gene is named only where the DNA matches it firmly. Size tells how often a clone was seen (once, few, many) or the class of an expanded clone, and some rows leave it out.

v_gene: TRBV14
j_gene: TRBJ1-1
d_gene: .
abundance: .
CDR3aa: CASSQDPFGNTEAFF
CDR3nt: TGTGCCAGCAGCCAAGATCCCTTCGGGAACACTGAAGCTTTCTTT

v_gene: TRBV29-1
j_gene: TRBJ2-2
d_gene: TRBD2
abundance: .
CDR3aa: CSARLAGTGELFF
CDR3nt: TGCAGCGCGAGACTAGCGGGCACCGGGGAGCTGTTTTTT

v_gene: TRBV7-2
j_gene: TRBJ1-2
d_gene: TRBD1
abundance: .
CDR3aa: CASSLARTGFDGYTF
CDR3nt: TGTGCCAGCAGCTTAGCGAGGACAGGGTTTGATGGCTACACCTTC

v_gene: TRBV6-1
j_gene: TRBJ1-5
d_gene: .
abundance: .
CDR3aa: CASSGGFTYQPQHF
CDR3nt: TGTGCCAGCAGTGGGGGGTTTACCTATCAGCCCCAGCATTTT

v_gene: TRBV29-1
j_gene: TRBJ1-1
d_gene: .
abundance: .
CDR3aa: CSVEGGRTEAFF
CDR3nt: TGCAGCGTTGAAGGCGGGCGAACTGAAGCTTTCTTT

v_gene: TRBV5-1
j_gene: TRBJ2-3
d_gene: TRBD2
abundance: .
CDR3aa: CASSLSTAGPDTQYF
CDR3nt: TGCGCCAGCAGCTTGTCCACAGCGGGGCCAGATACGCAGTATTTT

v_gene: TRBV27
j_gene: TRBJ1-3
d_gene: .
abundance: .
CDR3aa: CASSFAPGASSGNTIYF
CDR3nt: TGTGCCAGCAGTTTTGCCCCGGGGGCCAGCTCTGGAAACACCATATATTTT

v_gene: TRBV11-2
j_gene: TRBJ1-5
d_gene: TRBD1
abundance: few
CDR3aa: CASSLGQGPGGNQPQHF
CDR3nt: TGTGCCAGCAGCTTAGGACAGGGCCCTGGGGGCAATCAGCCCCAGCATTTT

v_gene: TRBV5-6
j_gene: TRBJ1-5
d_gene: TRBD1
abundance: .
CDR3aa: CASSSGQGVVQPQHF
CDR3nt: TGTGCCAGCAGCTCCGGACAGGGGGTGGTTCAGCCCCAGCATTTT

v_gene: TRBV6-1
j_gene: TRBJ2-2
d_gene: TRBD2
abundance: .
CDR3aa: CASSGLAGGRPSGELFF
CDR3nt: TGTGCCAGCAGTGGACTAGCGGGGGGGCGCCCTTCCGGGGAGCTGTTTTTT

v_gene: TRBV2
j_gene: TRBJ2-5
d_gene: TRBD1
abundance: .
CDR3aa: CASSDRGETQYF
CDR3nt: TGTGCCAGTTCAGACAGGGGGGAGACCCAGTACTTC

v_gene: TRBV4-1
j_gene: TRBJ2-5
d_gene: TRBD1
abundance: .
CDR3aa: CASRTGVGETQYF
CDR3nt: TGCGCCAGCAGGACAGGGGTCGGAGAGACCCAGTACTTC

v_gene: TRBV29-1
j_gene: TRBJ2-2
d_gene: .
abundance: .
CDR3aa: CSVEGLANTGELFF
CDR3nt: TGCAGCGTTGAAGGGCTGGCGAACACCGGGGAGCTGTTTTTT

v_gene: TRBV9
j_gene: TRBJ2-6
d_gene: .
abundance: .
CDR3aa: CASSPRGDSGANVLTF
CDR3nt: TGTGCCAGCAGCCCCCGAGGGGACTCTGGGGCCAACGTCCTGACTTTC

v_gene: TRBV7-3
j_gene: TRBJ2-1
d_gene: TRBD2
abundance: .
CDR3aa: CASSSLAGGQYNEQFF
CDR3nt: TGTGCCAGCAGCTCCTTAGCGGGGGGTCAGTACAATGAGCAGTTCTTC

v_gene: TRBV2
j_gene: TRBJ1-2
d_gene: .
abundance: few
CDR3aa: CASSEVGQIDHTF
CDR3nt: TGTGCCAGCAGTGAGGTAGGGCAGATAGACCACACCTTC

v_gene: TRBV10-3
j_gene: TRBJ1-5
d_gene: .
abundance: .
CDR3aa: CAISESMIERLNQPQHF
CDR3nt: TGTGCCATCAGTGAGTCGATGATAGAACGTCTTAATCAGCCCCAGCATTTT

v_gene: TRBV29-1
j_gene: TRBJ2-1
d_gene: TRBD1
abundance: .
CDR3aa: CSSSTGASEQFF
CDR3nt: TGCAGCTCCAGCACAGGGGCCAGTGAGCAGTTCTTC

v_gene: TRBV15
j_gene: TRBJ1-6
d_gene: .
abundance: once
CDR3aa: CATSLERDSPLHF
CDR3nt: TGTGCCACCAGCCTTGAGAGGGATTCACCCCTCCACTTT

v_gene: TRBV28
j_gene: TRBJ1-6
d_gene: .
abundance: .
CDR3aa: CAGRSAYNSPLHF
CDR3nt: TGTGCCGGTCGGAGTGCTTATAATTCACCCCTCCACTTT

v_gene: TRBV30
j_gene: TRBJ2-5
d_gene: .
abundance: .
CDR3aa: CAWSVVRETQYF
CDR3nt: TGTGCCTGGAGTGTAGTTCGGGAGACCCAGTACTTC

v_gene: TRBV2
j_gene: TRBJ2-3
d_gene: TRBD2
abundance: .
CDR3aa: CASSATSGGPISTDTQYF
CDR3nt: TGTGCCAGCAGTGCGACTAGCGGGGGACCCATAAGCACAGATACGCAGTATTTT

v_gene: TRBV21-1
j_gene: TRBJ1-1
d_gene: .
abundance: few
CDR3aa: CASSSPRGRMAAFF
CDR3nt: TGTGCCAGCAGCTCCCCCCGGGGACGGATGGCAGCTTTCTTT

v_gene: TRBV4-2
j_gene: TRBJ1-2
d_gene: .
abundance: .
CDR3aa: CASSQDGLWAYGYTF
CDR3nt: TGTGCCAGCAGCCAAGATGGACTTTGGGCCTATGGCTACACCTTC

v_gene: TRBV19
j_gene: TRBJ2-7
d_gene: TRBD1
abundance: once
CDR3aa: CASSPGQGFGEQYF
CDR3nt: TGTGCCAGTAGTCCGGGACAGGGGTTTGGAGAGCAGTACTTC

v_gene: TRBV28
j_gene: TRBJ2-1
d_gene: TRBD2
abundance: .
CDR3aa: CASTPAGGARNEQFF
CDR3nt: TGTGCCAGCACCCCAGCGGGGGGGGCCAGGAATGAGCAGTTCTTC

v_gene: TRBV7-6
j_gene: TRBJ2-5
d_gene: .
abundance: .
CDR3aa: CASSPNVGETQYF
CDR3nt: TGTGCCAGCAGCCCCAACGTGGGGGAGACCCAGTACTTC

v_gene: TRBV6-7
j_gene: TRBJ1-5
d_gene: TRBD1
abundance: .
CDR3aa: CASSYPDRGGQPQHF
CDR3nt: TGTGCCAGCAGTTATCCGGACAGGGGAGGCCAGCCCCAGCATTTT

v_gene: TRBV6-1
j_gene: TRBJ2-3
d_gene: TRBD2
abundance: .
CDR3aa: CASSGLVAGGPDTQYF
CDR3nt: TGTGCCAGCAGTGGCTTGGTAGCGGGGGGGCCAGATACGCAGTATTTT

v_gene: TRBV6-5
j_gene: TRBJ1-5
d_gene: .
abundance: .
CDR3aa: CASTWGVNQPQHF
CDR3nt: TGTGCCAGCACCTGGGGAGTCAATCAGCCCCAGCATTTT

v_gene: TRBV27
j_gene: TRBJ1-2
d_gene: .
abundance: .
CDR3aa: CASSPRIGVLGNYGYTF
CDR3nt: TGTGCCAGCAGTCCCCGAATAGGGGTTTTGGGGAACTATGGCTACACCTTC

v_gene: TRBV7-9
j_gene: TRBJ1-1
d_gene: .
abundance: .
CDR3aa: CASSLALKGFGAFF
CDR3nt: TGTGCCAGCAGCTTAGCGCTTAAGGGTTTTGGAGCTTTCTTT

v_gene: TRBV9
j_gene: TRBJ2-5
d_gene: .
abundance: medium-sized
CDR3aa: CASSSGSQETQYF
CDR3nt: TGTGCCAGCAGCTCGGGGAGTCAAGAGACCCAGTACTTC

v_gene: TRBV30
j_gene: TRBJ1-1
d_gene: .
abundance: .
CDR3aa: CAWNEGLGAEAFF
CDR3nt: TGTGCCTGGAACGAGGGGCTAGGGGCTGAAGCTTTCTTT

v_gene: TRBV27
j_gene: TRBJ1-2
d_gene: .
abundance: .
CDR3aa: CASSPYGSYGYTF
CDR3nt: TGTGCCAGCAGTCCGTACGGTAGCTATGGCTACACCTTC

v_gene: TRBV5-1
j_gene: TRBJ1-1
d_gene: .
abundance: .
CDR3aa: CASSLGSGIRNTEAFF
CDR3nt: TGCGCCAGCAGCTTGGGGTCGGGGATACGAAACACTGAAGCTTTCTTT

v_gene: TRBV7-8
j_gene: TRBJ2-7
d_gene: .
abundance: .
CDR3aa: CASSLGPLGTGYEQYF
CDR3nt: TGTGCCAGCAGCTTAGGGCCTCTAGGTACCGGCTACGAGCAGTACTTC

v_gene: TRBV29-1
j_gene: TRBJ1-5
d_gene: .
abundance: .
CDR3aa: CSVERHWGNLDQPQHF
CDR3nt: TGCAGCGTTGAACGACATTGGGGAAATCTCGATCAGCCCCAGCATTTT

v_gene: TRBV19
j_gene: TRBJ2-7
d_gene: .
abundance: .
CDR3aa: CASSTAEYYEQYF
CDR3nt: TGTGCCAGTAGTACTGCGGAATACTACGAGCAGTACTTC

v_gene: TRBV6-5
j_gene: TRBJ2-7
d_gene: .
abundance: once
CDR3aa: CASSGLYEQYF
CDR3nt: TGTGCCAGCAGCGGTCTCTACGAGCAGTACTTC

v_gene: TRBV19
j_gene: TRBJ1-3
d_gene: .
abundance: .
CDR3aa: CASSDLGAAGNTIYF
CDR3nt: TGTGCCAGTAGTGATCTTGGTGCGGCTGGAAACACCATATATTTT

v_gene: TRBV27
j_gene: TRBJ1-6
d_gene: .
abundance: once
CDR3aa: CATSEEWNSPLHF
CDR3nt: TGTGCCACTTCGGAAGAGTGGAATTCACCCCTCCACTTT

v_gene: TRBV7-2
j_gene: TRBJ2-3
d_gene: .
abundance: .
CDR3aa: CASSSSYGDTQYF
CDR3nt: TGTGCCAGCAGCTCGTCCTACGGAGATACGCAGTATTTT

v_gene: TRBV27
j_gene: TRBJ1-2
d_gene: .
abundance: .
CDR3aa: CASSLSPPGTGYGYTF
CDR3nt: TGTGCCAGCAGTTTATCCCCCCCGGGGACGGGCTATGGCTACACCTTC

v_gene: TRBV4-3
j_gene: TRBJ2-2
d_gene: .
abundance: few
CDR3aa: CASSRSPANTGELFF
CDR3nt: TGCGCCAGCAGCAGAAGCCCCGCGAACACCGGGGAGCTGTTTTTT

v_gene: TRBV5-6
j_gene: TRBJ1-3
d_gene: .
abundance: .
CDR3aa: CASSLLDVPSGNTIYF
CDR3nt: TGTGCCAGCAGCTTGCTGGACGTTCCCTCTGGAAACACCATATATTTT

v_gene: TRBV4-3
j_gene: TRBJ1-1
d_gene: .
abundance: .
CDR3aa: CASSQQGPGTEAFF
CDR3nt: TGCGCCAGCAGCCAACAGGGGCCTGGCACTGAAGCTTTCTTT

v_gene: TRBV4-2
j_gene: TRBJ1-4
d_gene: TRBD1
abundance: .
CDR3aa: CASSQAGTGGAGEKLFF
CDR3nt: TGTGCCAGCAGCCAAGCCGGGACAGGGGGCGCGGGTGAAAAACTGTTTTTT

v_gene: TRBV14
j_gene: TRBJ2-5
d_gene: .
abundance: .
CDR3aa: CASSENIMETQYF
CDR3nt: TGTGCCAGCAGCGAAAATATTATGGAGACCCAGTACTTC

v_gene: TRBV9
j_gene: TRBJ2-5
d_gene: .
abundance: .
CDR3aa: CASSVGIPGRSQGTQYF
CDR3nt: TGTGCCAGCAGCGTAGGAATTCCAGGGCGATCCCAAGGGACCCAGTACTTC

v_gene: TRBV19
j_gene: TRBJ1-4
d_gene: .
abundance: .
CDR3aa: CASSPGTLNEKLFF
CDR3nt: TGTGCCAGTAGCCCCGGGACACTGAATGAAAAACTGTTTTTT

v_gene: TRBV7-8
j_gene: TRBJ2-7
d_gene: .
abundance: .
CDR3aa: CASSSDTSRWEQYF
CDR3nt: TGTGCCAGCAGCTCCGACACCTCTCGCTGGGAGCAGTACTTC

v_gene: TRBV29-1
j_gene: TRBJ2-5
d_gene: TRBD2
abundance: once
CDR3aa: CSVEDYERGADPIETQYF
CDR3nt: TGCAGCGTTGAAGATTACGAGCGGGGCGCTGATCCGATCGAGACCCAGTACTTC

v_gene: TRBV4-1
j_gene: TRBJ1-5
d_gene: .
abundance: .
CDR3aa: CASSQEQWRNQPQHF
CDR3nt: TGCGCCAGCAGCCAAGAACAGTGGCGGAATCAGCCCCAGCATTTT

v_gene: TRBV5-4
j_gene: TRBJ2-3
d_gene: TRBD2
abundance: .
CDR3aa: CASSLARLAASTDTQYF
CDR3nt: TGTGCCAGCAGCTTGGCCCGACTAGCGGCTAGCACAGATACGCAGTATTTT